Below are 12 T cell receptor beta chains sequenced from a single sample in a study of Ad26.COV2.S vaccination and SARS-CoV-2 variants. Indicated treatment: around 19 received Ad26.COV2.S at low or high dose, single or two shots; roughly 5 received placebo; per-sample allocation not given. Samples came from day 63 after the first vaccine or placebo injection. The table came from immunoSEQ multiplex PCR; TCRdb's copy has only in-frame clones and leaves some out. The data contain approximately 450,000 clones, roughly 90% of them singletons. The sequenced sample was peripheral blood, obtained in a trial of Ad26.COV2.S vaccine versus placebo. These receptors were collected from a person between 18 and 65 years old who received the Ad26.COV2.S COVID-19 vaccine or a placebo.

The chain uses TRBV7-9 and TRBJ2-7; possible D gene TRBD1, 5 bases. V lost 6 bases and J lost 2, with 17 bases in between. The germline V gene has CDR1 SEHNR and CDR2 FQNEAQ (reference sequence). The CDR3 spans 15 residues. The CDR3: CASSNEGAEAYEQYF. CDR3 nucleotides: TGTGCCAGCAGTAACGAAGGGGCAGAGGCCTACGAGCAGTACTTC.

J is TRBJ2-6 and V is TRBV6-5; D remains ambiguous. CDR3 length equals 15 residues. Germline loops: CDR1 MNHEY, CDR2 SVGAGI. V dropped 3 bases and J dropped 0 bases, with 6 bases sitting between them. The CDR3 is CASSYAHSGANVLTF. CDR3 coding DNA: TGTGCCAGCAGTTATGCCCACTCTGGGGCCAACGTCCTGACTTTC.

This CDR3 reads CAISDYDRDSQSSGNTIYF. CDR3 DNA: TGTGCCATCAGTGACTACGACCGGGACAGCCAAAGCTCTGGAAACACCATATATTTT. The rearrangement uses TRBV10-3 and TRBJ1-3; 7 bases are a match to TRBD1. Germline V lookup: CDR1 ENHRY, CDR2 SYGVKD. The V gene end was trimmed by 3 bases and the J gene end by 0 bases; junction bases not matched to a gene: 14. The CDR3 sequence is 19 residues long.

V usage is TRBV2 and J usage is TRBJ2-1; D uncertain. V lost 3 bases, J lost 7 bases, and 13 bases lay in between. The CDR3 contains 14 residues. Per germline, CDR1 SNHLY and CDR2 FYNNEI. This CDR3 reads CASSDSKLKNEQFF. The CDR3 coding sequence is TGTGCCAGCAGTGACAGTAAACTTAAGAATGAGCAGTTCTTC.

The chain is built from TRBV28 and TRBJ2-3; 12 positions match TRBD2. Trimming took 3 bases from V and 3 from J; bases not matched to a gene: 7. This CDR3 region has 17 residues. The germline CDR1 and CDR2 sequences are MDHEN and SYDVKM. The DNA of the CDR3 is TGTGCCAGCAGTTTTCCTCGCGGACTAGCGGGAACAGATACGCAGTATTTT. Translating it yields CASSFPRGLAGTDTQYF.

J is TRBJ1-3 and V is TRBV25-1; no firm D call. CDR3 size: 13 residues. CDR1 and CDR2 from the germline V gene are MGHDK and SYGVNS. The germline V and J ends were trimmed by 3 bases and 4 bases, with 7 bases remaining between them. CDR3 residues: CASSDVTGNTIYF. In DNA, the CDR3 is TGTGCCAGCAGTGACGTTACAGGAAACACCATATATTTT.

V and J are TRBV5-6 and TRBJ2-3, with 12 positions matching TRBD2. This CDR3 has 16 residues. The trim removed 3 bases at V and 8 bases at J, leaving 10 bases unmatched. Looked up from germline, CDR1 is SGHDT and CDR2 is YYEEEE. The CDR3 nucleotides are TGTGCCAGCAGCTCCTTACTAGCGGGAGGTCCCGGTACGCAGTATTTT. Amino acids: CASSSLLAGGPGTQYF.

The chain joins TRBV27 to TRBJ2-1; no clear D. The CDR3 is 13 amino acids. Germline loops: CDR1 MNHEY, CDR2 SMNVEV (reference sequence). Trimming took 2 bases from V and 8 from J, leaving 10 bases between them. CDR3 in amino acids: CASSLVAIDEQFF. In DNA, the CDR3 is TGTGCCAGCAGTTTAGTGGCTATCGATGAGCAGTTCTTC.

This rearrangement joins TRBV29-1 to TRBJ1-1; D is possibly TRBD1 (5 bases). The length of the CDR3 is 13 residues. Germline lookup yields CDR1 SQVTM and CDR2 ANQGSEA. V shed 6 bases and J shed 7 bases, with 18 bases lying between them. CDR3 DNA: TGCAGCGTGGCGACAGTCCATGACTATGAAGCTTTCTTT. Encoded protein: CSVATVHDYEAFF.

The rearrangement uses TRBV29-1 and TRBJ1-1, with no clear D. Trimming cost V 2 bases and J 6 bases, with 10 bases left between them. This CDR3 comprises 12 residues. Germline V lookup: CDR1 SQVTM, CDR2 ANQGSEA. CDR3 sequence (DNA): TGCAGCGTTGAATTTACCGGGGCTGAAGCTTTCTTT. This sequence encodes CSVEFTGAEAFF.

The rearrangement links TRBV5-1 to TRBJ2-5; D is unclear. Germline CDR1 reads SGHRS; CDR2 reads YFSETQ. Trimming removed 0 bases at V and 4 bases at J, with 16 bases between. The CDR3 runs to 16 residues. CDR3 region: CASSLVGTYIRETQYF. The DNA for the CDR3 is TGCGCCAGCAGCTTGGTAGGAACCTATATCCGAGAGACCCAGTACTTC.

The V gene is TRBV4-1, the J gene TRBJ2-1, with D maybe TRBD2 (6 bases). The CDR3 length is 16 residues. Germline assignment: CDR1 MGHRA and CDR2 YSYEKL. Trimming stripped 6 bases from V and 5 bases from J, with 20 bases between. The CDR3 loop is CASRPLAVRDHNEQFF. For the CDR3, the DNA is TGCGCCAGCAGACCTTTAGCGGTCCGCGATCACAATGAGCAGTTCTTC.